These T cell receptor beta chains were read from a single sample in a study of beta chain features in type 1 diabetes. The data were produced by immunoSEQ multiplex PCR, yet TCRdb's version contains in-frame clones alone and is incomplete. The sample lists about 450,000 clones, over 10% seen once, with over 0.04% in the top ten. Material: naive CD4+ T cells from blood. Every receptor here comes from a woman younger than 30 in good health. The CDR3 runs from the conserved cysteine through the conserved F or W. Fields, in order: clone size, V gene, D gene, J gene, CDR3 DNA, CDR3 protein. A D gene is named only where the DNA matches it firmly. The listing skips clone size in some rows; elsewhere it reads once, few, many or a size class.

abundance: many
v_gene: TRBV30
d_gene: .
j_gene: TRBJ2-3
CDR3nt: TGTGCCTGGAGCCGGTCCGCTACAGATACGCAGTATTTT
CDR3aa: CAWSRSATDTQYF

abundance: .
v_gene: TRBV7-9
d_gene: .
j_gene: TRBJ1-1
CDR3nt: TGTGCCAGCAGCTTAGCAACAGGGCAGAACACTGAAGCTTTCTTT
CDR3aa: CASSLATGQNTEAFF

abundance: .
v_gene: TRBV5-4
d_gene: TRBD2
j_gene: TRBJ2-3
CDR3nt: TGTGCCAGCAGCTTGTCGGGAGGGACACTTAGCACAGATACGCAGTATTTT
CDR3aa: CASSLSGGTLSTDTQYF

abundance: .
v_gene: TRBV7-6
d_gene: .
j_gene: TRBJ2-1
CDR3nt: TGTGCCAGCAGCCGAGGGCAAGGGCAGAAGCAGTTCTTC
CDR3aa: CASSRGQGQKQFF

abundance: .
v_gene: TRBV6-6
d_gene: .
j_gene: TRBJ1-2
CDR3nt: TGTGCCAGCACAGGATCTAACTATGGCTACACCTTC
CDR3aa: CASTGSNYGYTF

abundance: few
v_gene: TRBV5-1
d_gene: .
j_gene: TRBJ2-2
CDR3nt: TGCGCCAGCAGCCAAGGACAGTACACCGGGGAGCTGTTTTTT
CDR3aa: CASSQGQYTGELFF

abundance: few
v_gene: TRBV6-5
d_gene: .
j_gene: TRBJ2-7
CDR3nt: TGTGCCAGCAGTTATGGGGCTTTAAGGCACGAGCAGTACTTC
CDR3aa: CASSYGALRHEQYF

abundance: .
v_gene: TRBV7-9
d_gene: .
j_gene: TRBJ1-2
CDR3nt: TGTGCCACCGGGACCCCTCGGAAAGCTAACTATGGCTACACCTTC
CDR3aa: CATGTPRKANYGYTF

abundance: .
v_gene: TRBV18
d_gene: TRBD2
j_gene: TRBJ2-1
CDR3nt: TGTGCCAGCTCGTCCCGACTAGCGGGGGGATCCAGTGAGCAGTTCTTC
CDR3aa: CASSSRLAGGSSEQFF

abundance: few
v_gene: TRBV7-9
d_gene: .
j_gene: TRBJ1-1
CDR3nt: TGTGCCAGCAGCACGAGGTCAAACACTGAAGCTTTCTTT
CDR3aa: CASSTRSNTEAFF

abundance: few
v_gene: TRBV4-1
d_gene: .
j_gene: TRBJ2-6
CDR3nt: TGCGCCAGCAGCCCCCAAAAGGGTTCCTCTGGGGCCAACGTCCTGACTTTC
CDR3aa: CASSPQKGSSGANVLTF

abundance: .
v_gene: TRBV7-2
d_gene: .
j_gene: TRBJ2-1
CDR3nt: TGTGCCAGCAGCTTAAAAAAGGGGCCCCAGGAGCAGTTCTTC
CDR3aa: CASSLKKGPQEQFF

abundance: .
v_gene: TRBV9
d_gene: .
j_gene: TRBJ2-5
CDR3nt: TGTGCCAGCAGCGTAGCGGTTACAGGGTCAGAGACCCAGTACTTC
CDR3aa: CASSVAVTGSETQYF

abundance: few
v_gene: TRBV11-1
d_gene: .
j_gene: TRBJ2-1
CDR3nt: TGTGCCAGCAGCTACACTAGGGGTGAGCAGTTCTTC
CDR3aa: CASSYTRGEQFF

abundance: few
v_gene: TRBV20-1
d_gene: .
j_gene: TRBJ2-7
CDR3nt: TGCAGTGCCACCCGACTGGGAGCGCAGTACTTC
CDR3aa: CSATRLGAQYF

abundance: .
v_gene: TRBV30
d_gene: TRBD1
j_gene: TRBJ2-2
CDR3nt: TGTGCCTGGACAGGGACAGGACTTATCGCGAACACCGGGGAGCTGTTTTTT
CDR3aa: CAWTGTGLIANTGELFF

abundance: few
v_gene: TRBV2
d_gene: .
j_gene: TRBJ1-1
CDR3nt: TGTGCCAGCGCTTTCAGCACTGAAGCTTTCTTT
CDR3aa: CASAFSTEAFF

abundance: .
v_gene: TRBV14
d_gene: .
j_gene: TRBJ1-1
CDR3nt: TGTGCCAGCAGCCAGGCACTGAACACTGAAGCTTTCTTT
CDR3aa: CASSQALNTEAFF

abundance: few
v_gene: TRBV9
d_gene: .
j_gene: TRBJ2-2
CDR3nt: TGTGCCAGCAGCGTATCCTCTTGGGAAAACACCGGGGAGCTGTTTTTT
CDR3aa: CASSVSSWENTGELFF

abundance: few
v_gene: TRBV18
d_gene: TRBD1
j_gene: TRBJ1-2
CDR3nt: TGTGCCAGCTCACCACAGGGGGCGGAAGGCTACACCTTC
CDR3aa: CASSPQGAEGYTF

abundance: few
v_gene: TRBV4-2
d_gene: TRBD1
j_gene: TRBJ2-5
CDR3nt: TGTGCCAGCAGCCAAGCAAGGACAGGCAACCAAGAGACCCAGTACTTC
CDR3aa: CASSQARTGNQETQYF

abundance: .
v_gene: TRBV9
d_gene: .
j_gene: TRBJ1-3
CDR3nt: TGTGCCAGCAGCGGACAAGGAAGTCTCAACACCATATATTTT
CDR3aa: CASSGQGSLNTIYF

abundance: .
v_gene: TRBV27
d_gene: .
j_gene: TRBJ2-7
CDR3nt: TGTGCCAGCAGTTTATTTTTCGCTGCCGACGAGCAGTACTTC
CDR3aa: CASSLFFAADEQYF

abundance: .
v_gene: TRBV7-2
d_gene: TRBD2
j_gene: TRBJ2-1
CDR3nt: TGTGCCAGCAGCTTGAGGACTAGCGGGAGAATAAATGAGCAGTTCTTC
CDR3aa: CASSLRTSGRINEQFF

abundance: .
v_gene: TRBV5-1
d_gene: .
j_gene: TRBJ1-5
CDR3nt: TGCGCCAGCAGCTTGGATGTGGGCAATCAGCCCCAGCATTTT
CDR3aa: CASSLDVGNQPQHF

abundance: few
v_gene: TRBV6-5
d_gene: .
j_gene: TRBJ2-1
CDR3nt: TGTGCCAGCAGTTCACCCCGAAGGGCCCCCTACAATGAGCAGTTCTTC
CDR3aa: CASSSPRRAPYNEQFF

abundance: few
v_gene: TRBV12-5
d_gene: .
j_gene: TRBJ2-5
CDR3nt: TGTGCTAGTGGTTCTTGGACGAGAGAGGGCCAGTACTTC
CDR3aa: CASGSWTREGQYF

abundance: .
v_gene: TRBV30
d_gene: TRBD2
j_gene: TRBJ2-7
CDR3nt: TGTGCCTGGAGTCGACGACTAGCGTCCTACGAGCAGTACTTC
CDR3aa: CAWSRRLASYEQYF

abundance: .
v_gene: TRBV30
d_gene: TRBD2
j_gene: TRBJ2-1
CDR3nt: TGTGCCTGGGGGGTGCTAGCGGGTTCCTACAATGAGCAGTTCTTC
CDR3aa: CAWGVLAGSYNEQFF

abundance: few
v_gene: TRBV7-9
d_gene: TRBD1
j_gene: TRBJ2-3
CDR3nt: TGTGCCAGCAGTAAGACAGGGACGGATACGCAGTATTTT
CDR3aa: CASSKTGTDTQYF

abundance: few
v_gene: TRBV6-6
d_gene: TRBD2
j_gene: TRBJ2-3
CDR3nt: TGTGCCAGCAGTGCAAGGACTAGCGGAAACACAGATACGCAGTATTTT
CDR3aa: CASSARTSGNTDTQYF

abundance: few
v_gene: TRBV9
d_gene: .
j_gene: TRBJ2-7
CDR3nt: TGTGCCAGCAAAGGGGGTTACGAGCAGTACTTC
CDR3aa: CASKGGYEQYF

abundance: .
v_gene: TRBV5-1
d_gene: .
j_gene: TRBJ2-6
CDR3nt: TGCGCCAGCAGCGCTACCCCGGGCGGGGCCAACGTCCTGACTTTC
CDR3aa: CASSATPGGANVLTF

abundance: .
v_gene: TRBV7-2
d_gene: TRBD2
j_gene: TRBJ2-3
CDR3nt: TGTGCCAGCAGCTTATCGGGACTAGCGGGAGTTTCTAGCACAGATACGCAGTATTTT
CDR3aa: CASSLSGLAGVSSTDTQYF

abundance: .
v_gene: TRBV30
d_gene: .
j_gene: TRBJ2-1
CDR3nt: TGTGCCTGGGGTAGGGGGGAGCAGTTCTTC
CDR3aa: CAWGRGEQFF

abundance: few
v_gene: TRBV6-1
d_gene: .
j_gene: TRBJ2-1
CDR3nt: TGTGCCAGTAGACGACATGAGCAGTTCTTC
CDR3aa: CASRRHEQFF

abundance: .
v_gene: TRBV27
d_gene: .
j_gene: TRBJ2-1
CDR3nt: TGTGCCAGCAGTTTAGGGCCTAGTGGGTCCTACAATGAGCAGTTCTTC
CDR3aa: CASSLGPSGSYNEQFF

abundance: few
v_gene: TRBV19
d_gene: .
j_gene: TRBJ2-1
CDR3nt: TGTGCCAGTAGTAATGGGAGGCGGTACAATGAGCAGTTCTTC
CDR3aa: CASSNGRRYNEQFF

abundance: few
v_gene: TRBV7-9
d_gene: .
j_gene: TRBJ1-2
CDR3nt: TGTGCCAGCAGCTCTCAACAGGCGAATGGCTACACCTTC
CDR3aa: CASSSQQANGYTF

abundance: few
v_gene: TRBV29-1
d_gene: .
j_gene: TRBJ1-1
CDR3nt: TGCAGCGTTGCTCGCCTGTATTCTGAAGCTTTCTTT
CDR3aa: CSVARLYSEAFF

abundance: .
v_gene: TRBV5-1
d_gene: .
j_gene: TRBJ2-1
CDR3nt: TGCGCCAGCAGCTTGTCCGTAGGACGTGGCTCCTACAATGAGCAGTTCTTC
CDR3aa: CASSLSVGRGSYNEQFF

abundance: few
v_gene: TRBV15
d_gene: TRBD1
j_gene: TRBJ2-5
CDR3nt: TGTGCCACCCGGACAGGAGTACAAGAGACCCAGTACTTC
CDR3aa: CATRTGVQETQYF

abundance: few
v_gene: TRBV6-6
d_gene: .
j_gene: TRBJ2-1
CDR3nt: TGTGCCAGCAGTCGAAGCCCCTTAGTGACGGACAATGAGCAGTTCTTC
CDR3aa: CASSRSPLVTDNEQFF

abundance: .
v_gene: TRBV9
d_gene: TRBD1
j_gene: TRBJ2-7
CDR3nt: TGTGCCAGCAGCTACGGACAGGACCAGTACGAGCAGTACTTC
CDR3aa: CASSYGQDQYEQYF

abundance: .
v_gene: TRBV2
d_gene: .
j_gene: TRBJ2-2
CDR3nt: TGTGCCAGCAGTAAAGGTCAGAACACCGGGGAGCTGTTTTTT
CDR3aa: CASSKGQNTGELFF